This note documents a single TCR beta chain sequence. CDR1 and CDR2 (germline): SGHAT, FQNNGV. CDR3 length: 19 residues. V lost 0 bases, J lost 7 bases, and 18 bases stayed unmatched. The entry originates in a study of blood T cell repertoires in COVID-19. Overall study context: Italy, Spain and the United States were the sources of the convalescent and acute COVID-19 samples. The cDNA or gDNA used as material had been derived from T cells, B-cell-depleted T cells, or PBMCs.

Participants' own reports of clinical history determined their cohort assignment. Original methodology: Estimates of nucleated cell counts were drawn from the amplification of reference gene primers. TCRdb's table, derived via immunoSEQ multiplex PCR, lists solely in-frame clones and lacks some. D and trimming come from the DNA, and the V and J calls and clone size come from that table. The sample has some 180,000 clones, roughly 85% seen once; the top ten hold 5% to 8%. The sequence was obtained from a man in his forties who had recovered from COVID-19. The chain is built from TRBV11-2 and TRBJ1-3; 7 bases line up with TRBD1. The sample was PBMCs or T cells enriched from blood (not recorded which). CDR3 sequence (DNA): TGTGCCAGCAGCTTAGATGGATCGTGGGGACAGATAAGCCCCAACACCATATATTTT. It encodes CASSLDGSWGQISPNTIYF.